The 26 T cell receptor beta chains below all came from one sample that was sequenced in a study of blood T cell repertoires in COVID-19. Only in-frame clones appear in the TCRdb table, and some are missing; sequencing was by immunoSEQ multiplex PCR. Of 250,000 to 350,000 clones in the sample, 70% to 90% were seen once. Source material: PBMCs or T cells enriched from blood (not recorded which). These receptors originate from an older woman in a cohort exposed to, infected with or recovered from COVID-19 (not recorded which).

This sequence joins TRBV20-1 and TRBJ2-1; D not resolved. The V end was cut by 0 bases, the J end by 10 bases, with 7 bases between. The CDR3 runs 11 residues. CDR1 DFQATT and CDR2 SNEGSKA come from the germline V gene (reference sequence). CDR3: CSARDWREQFF. In DNA, the CDR3 is TGCAGTGCTAGAGATTGGCGGGAGCAGTTCTTC.

The CDR3 sequence is CASSSRRLGAETDTQYF. In DNA, the CDR3 is TGTGCCAGCAGCTCCCGCCGTCTCGGAGCGGAGACAGATACGCAGTATTTT. The chain recombines TRBV7-9 with TRBJ2-3; tentatively, D is TRBD2 (5 bases). CDR1 and CDR2 from the germline V gene are SEHNR and FQNEAQ (reference sequence). CDR3 size: 17 residues. V lost 4 bases and J lost 3, with 20 bases in between.

The rearrangement joins TRBV27 to TRBJ1-6; D unresolved. The length of the CDR3 is 15 residues. Germline V gene lookup returns CDR1 MNHEY and CDR2 SMNVEV (reference sequence). V was cut by 3 bases and J by 7 bases, with 13 bases left in between. CDR3 residues: CASSFRIGPNSPLHF. The CDR3 nucleotides read TGTGCCAGCAGTTTTAGGATTGGGCCCAATTCACCCCTCCACTTT.

J is TRBJ2-7 and V is TRBV7-8, with D tentatively TRBD2 (6 bases). The germline V gene has CDR1 SGHVS and CDR2 FQNEAQ. CDR3 length: 13 residues. V gave up 1 base and J gave up 3 bases, with 7 bases separating them. CDR3 loop: CASSLGGDYEQYF. CDR3 DNA sequence: TGTGCCAGCAGCTTAGGCGGGGACTACGAGCAGTACTTC.

Remarks on this clone: A much larger clone differs by one base, so this may be a read error. This chain joins TRBV7-9 and TRBJ2-1; no reliable D call. The CDR3 loop spans 13 amino acids. Trimming shortened V by 3 bases and J by 4 bases, and 7 bases separated the two germline ends. Germline values: CDR1 SEHNR, CDR2 FQNEAQ (reference sequence). The CDR3 reads CASSFFGYNEQFF. CDR3 nucleotides: TGTGCCAGCAGCTTTTTCGGGTACAATGAGCAGTTCTTC.

V is TRBV7-3 and J is TRBJ2-1; D not resolved. V was shortened by 2 bases and J by 6 bases, with 11 bases between the two germline ends. CDR3 size: 14 residues. Germline V gene sequence: CDR1 SGHTA, CDR2 FQGTGA. The CDR3 sequence: CASSLSSIPNEQFF. CDR3 nucleotide sequence: TGTGCCAGCAGCTTATCTAGTATCCCCAATGAGCAGTTCTTC.

This clone was detected a few times. The chain links TRBV5-6 to TRBJ2-7; D possibly corresponds to TRBD1 (5 bases). Germline V gene data show CDR1 as SGHDT and CDR2 as YYEEEE. The germline V and J ends were trimmed by 6 bases and 7 bases, with 11 bases remaining between them. CDR3 length: 11 residues. The CDR3 nucleotides read TGTGCCAGCATGGGGCGCCGGGAGCAGTACTTC. Its translation is CASMGRREQYF.

The rearrangement joins TRBV5-1 to TRBJ1-3; maybe TRBD1 (5 bases). The CDR3 spans 14 residues. CDR1 and CDR2 (germline): SGHRS, YFSETQ. V lost 6 bases and J 0 bases, leaving 10 bases between the germline ends. The DNA for the CDR3 is TGCGCCAGCATGGGGGGATCCTCTGGAAACACCATATATTTT. Translation gives CASMGGSSGNTIYF.

This clone was recorded once. The rearrangement uses TRBV5-6 and TRBJ1-2, with unresolved D. The germline CDR1 and CDR2 sequences are SGHDT and YYEEEE. V lost 0 bases and J 4 bases, leaving 13 bases between the germline ends. The CDR3 sequence is 15 residues long. The CDR3 nucleotides are TGTGCCAGCAGCTTGGTCGGGGTCGGGAGCTATGGCTACACCTTC. It specifies CASSLVGVGSYGYTF. Combining the CDR3 with reference TRBV5-6 and TRBJ1-2 gives the whole variable domain DAGVTQSPTHLIKTRGQQVTLRCSPKSGHDTVSWYQQALGQGPQFIFQYYEEEERQRGNFPDRFSGHQFPNYSSELNVNALLLGDSALYLCASSLVGVGSYGYTFGSGTRLTVV.

The chain joins TRBV7-6 to TRBJ2-7; D is unclear. Germline V CDR1 and CDR2: SGHVS, FNYEAQ. Between the trimmed V and J ends, which lost 3 bases and 3 bases, there was a span of 9 bases. The CDR3 length is 13 residues. In DNA form, the CDR3 reads TGTGCCAGCAGCTTTGAGGATCTCTACGAGCAGTACTTC. This sequence encodes CASSFEDLYEQYF.

In its sample, this clone was seen once. This sequence joins TRBV4-3 and TRBJ2-7; 9 positions agree with TRBD1. Per the germline V gene, CDR1 is LGHNA and CDR2 is YSLEER. V gave up 0 bases and J gave up 4 bases; unmatched junction bases: 10. This CDR3 has 17 amino acids. CDR3 coding DNA: TGCGCCAGCAGCCAAGATCGGGGGGACAGGGTCGCGTACGAGCAGTACTTC. It translates to CASSQDRGDRVAYEQYF.

The V call is TRBV5-4, the J call TRBJ2-2; maybe TRBD1 (5 bases). Trimming shortened V by 0 bases and J by 5 bases, and 8 bases separated the two germline ends. The CDR3 spans 14 residues. CDR1 is SGHNT, CDR2 YYREEE, per germline (reference sequence). CDR3 loop: CASSLVRDTGELFF. The CDR3 nucleotides read TGTGCCAGCAGCTTGGTCAGGGATACCGGGGAGCTGTTTTTT.

The rearrangement links TRBV6-5 to TRBJ1-5; D call uncertain. This CDR3 has 13 amino acids. Trimming took off 6 bases at V and 3 bases at J, with 9 bases between the two ends. Germline V gene sequence: CDR1 MNHEY, CDR2 SVGAGI. CDR3 in amino acids: CASRYQVNQPQHF. The CDR3 nucleotides are TGTGCCAGCAGGTATCAGGTCAATCAGCCCCAGCATTTT.

V gene TRBV5-4 combines with J gene TRBJ2-4; TRBD2 agrees at 14 bases. J gave up 15 bases and V 4 bases, and 9 bases lay outside the gene matches. This CDR3 comprises 14 residues. Germline V CDR1 and CDR2: SGHNT, YYREEE (reference sequence). CDR3 sequence (DNA): TGTGCCAGCAGCCTCGGGACTAGCGGGAGAATGTGGTACTTC. The encoded protein is CASSLGTSGRMWYF.

This chain links TRBV24-1 with TRBJ2-7, with D perhaps TRBD2 (5 bases). Germline V gives CDR1 KGHDR, CDR2 SFDVKD. The V end lost 1 base, the J end lost 9 bases, and 12 bases lay between the germline ends. The CDR3 runs to 13 residues. CDR3 residues: CATSDLFGVRQYF. The CDR3 DNA sequence: TGTGCCACCAGTGATTTATTCGGGGTCCGGCAGTACTTC.

The chain is built from TRBV11-2 and TRBJ1-2; 7 positions agree with TRBD1. Per germline, CDR1 SGHAT and CDR2 FQNNGV. This CDR3 spans 14 amino acids. Trimming took 7 bases from V and 0 from J; bases not matched to a gene: 5. Written as DNA, the CDR3 is TGTGCCAGCATGCAGGGGGGCACTAACTATGGCTACACCTTC. It codes for CASMQGGTNYGYTF.

J is TRBJ2-1 and V is TRBV30; weak D call: TRBD2 (5 bases). CDR3 length: 13 residues. V gave up 4 bases and J gave up 2 bases, with 9 bases separating them. Germline V gene lookup returns CDR1 GTSNPN and CDR2 SVGIG (reference sequence). The CDR3 loop reads CAWNSGTYNEQFF. The CDR3, as DNA: TGTGCCTGGAACAGCGGCACCTACAATGAGCAGTTCTTC.

The chain carries TRBV2 and TRBJ2-1; 7 bases are shared with TRBD2. Per the germline V gene, CDR1 is SNHLY and CDR2 is FYNNEI. The CDR3 sequence is 15 residues long. The V segment lost 8 bases and the J segment 6 bases; nucleotides outside the gene matches: 13. In DNA form, the CDR3 reads TGTGCCAGCCAGGGCTCTAGCGGACCCCGCAATGAGCAGTTCTTC. This sequence encodes CASQGSSGPRNEQFF. The full variable domain, with the rest looked up from reference TRBV2 and TRBJ2-1, is EPEVTQTPSHQVTQMGQEVILRCVPISNHLYFYWYRQILGQKVEFLVSFYNNEISEKSEIFDDQFSVERPDGSNFTLKIRSTKLEDSAMYFCASQGSSGPRNEQFFGPGTRLTVL.

V usage is TRBV9 and J usage is TRBJ2-3, with 12 bases identical to TRBD2. V was pared by 3 bases and J by 1 base, with 3 bases of the junction left unmatched. This CDR3 is built from 16 residues. Germline V gene lookup returns CDR1 SGDLS and CDR2 YYNGEE. CDR3 coding DNA: TGTGCCAGCAGCGACACTAGCGGGAGGCGCACAGATACGCAGTATTTT. Its protein product is CASSDTSGRRTDTQYF. Looking up the rest from reference TRBV9 and TRBJ2-3 gives the full variable domain: DSGVTQTPKHLITATGQRVTLRCSPRSGDLSVYWYQQSLDQGLQFLIQYYNGEERAKGNILERFSAQQFPDLHSELNLSSLELGDSALYFCASSDTSGRRTDTQYFGPGTRLTVL.

This clone was counted a single time. The chain employs TRBV28 and TRBJ1-2; TRBD1 agrees at 8 bases. This CDR3 is 13 amino acids long. With 5 bases clipped from V and 8 bases from J, the junction kept 7 bases outside the gene matches. Germline lookup yields CDR1 MDHEN and CDR2 SYDVKM. The CDR3 is CASSLLGTGGYTF. The CDR3 DNA is TGTGCCAGCAGTCTCCTCGGGACAGGCGGCTACACCTTC.

The chain uses TRBV5-4 and TRBJ1-4; possibly TRBD1 for D (5 bases). The ends were cut back, 2 bases at V and 4 bases at J, with 24 bases in the middle. This CDR3 spans 19 amino acids. The germline V gene has CDR1 SGHNT and CDR2 YYREEE (reference sequence). DNA of the CDR3: TGTGCCAGCAGCTTTGGCGGAAGTGGACAAGGGACTTTTAATGAAAAACTGTTTTTT. Amino acids: CASSFGGSGQGTFNEKLFF.

This chain connects TRBV5-6 to TRBJ2-7; D is possibly TRBD1 (6 bases). Germline CDR1 and CDR2: SGHDT and YYEEEE. The CDR3 loop spans 14 amino acids. Trimming took 4 bases from V and 3 from J, leaving 14 bases between them. The CDR3 spells CASSVTGSYYEQYF. In DNA form, the CDR3 reads TGTGCCAGCAGCGTCACAGGGAGTTACTACGAGCAGTACTTC.

The chain joins TRBV27 to TRBJ2-7; 8 positions match TRBD1. J lost 2 bases, V lost 5 bases, and 5 bases had no gene match. This CDR3 has 14 amino acids. Germline assignment: CDR1 MNHEY and CDR2 SMNVEV (reference sequence). The CDR3, as DNA: TGTGCCAGCAGTCTCTCGACAGGGGCCTACGAGCAGTACTTC. It translates to CASSLSTGAYEQYF.

J is TRBJ1-2 and V is TRBV7-8; D might be TRBD1 (5 bases). Germline values: CDR1 SGHVS, CDR2 FQNEAQ. Trimming removed 1 base from V and 0 bases from J, with 9 bases in between. The CDR3 spans 15 residues. The CDR3: CASSLEGSANYGYTF. The CDR3, as DNA: TGTGCCAGCAGCTTAGAGGGGTCCGCTAACTATGGCTACACCTTC.

The chain uses TRBV9 and TRBJ2-7; 9 bases fit TRBD2. Trimming took 3 bases from V and 3 from J; bases not matched to a gene: 7. The CDR3 covers 15 residues. The germline CDR1 and CDR2 sequences are SGDLS and YYNGEE. The CDR3 sequence is CASSDPHSGSYEQYF. The CDR3 DNA reads as TGTGCCAGCAGCGATCCGCATAGCGGGAGCTACGAGCAGTACTTC. The whole variable domain, remainder taken from reference TRBV9 and TRBJ2-7, is DSGVTQTPKHLITATGQRVTLRCSPRSGDLSVYWYQQSLDQGLQFLIQYYNGEERAKGNILERFSAQQFPDLHSELNLSSLELGDSALYFCASSDPHSGSYEQYFGPGTRLTVT.

The chain recombines TRBV19 with TRBJ2-7; the D gene is possibly TRBD1 (5 bases). V was shortened by 3 bases and J by 6 bases, with 12 bases between the two germline ends. The CDR3 totals 13 residues. CDR1 is LNHDA and CDR2 is SQIVND in the germline V gene (reference sequence). CDR3 region: CASSIKGYSEQYF. CDR3 nucleotide sequence: TGTGCCAGTAGTATTAAGGGGTATAGCGAGCAGTACTTC.